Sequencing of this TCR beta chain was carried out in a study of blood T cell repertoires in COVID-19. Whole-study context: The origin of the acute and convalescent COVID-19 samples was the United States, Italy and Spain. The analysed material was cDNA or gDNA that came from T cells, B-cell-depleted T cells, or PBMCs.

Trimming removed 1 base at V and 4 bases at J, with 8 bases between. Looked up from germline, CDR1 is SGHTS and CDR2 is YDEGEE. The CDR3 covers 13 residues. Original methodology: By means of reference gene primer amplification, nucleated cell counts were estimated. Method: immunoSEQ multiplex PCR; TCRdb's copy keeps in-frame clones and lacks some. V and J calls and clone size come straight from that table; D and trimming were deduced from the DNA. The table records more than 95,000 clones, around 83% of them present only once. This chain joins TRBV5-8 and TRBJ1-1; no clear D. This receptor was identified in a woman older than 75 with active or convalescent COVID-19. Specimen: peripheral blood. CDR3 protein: CASSLSDTTEAFF. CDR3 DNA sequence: TGTGCCAGCAGCTTGTCAGATACCACTGAAGCTTTCTTT. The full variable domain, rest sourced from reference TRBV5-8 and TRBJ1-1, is EAGVTQSPTHLIKTRGQQATLRCSPISGHTSVYWYQQALGLGLQFLLWYDEGEERNRGNFPPRFSGRQFPNYSSELNVNALELEDSALYLCASSLSDTTEAFFGQGTRLTVV.